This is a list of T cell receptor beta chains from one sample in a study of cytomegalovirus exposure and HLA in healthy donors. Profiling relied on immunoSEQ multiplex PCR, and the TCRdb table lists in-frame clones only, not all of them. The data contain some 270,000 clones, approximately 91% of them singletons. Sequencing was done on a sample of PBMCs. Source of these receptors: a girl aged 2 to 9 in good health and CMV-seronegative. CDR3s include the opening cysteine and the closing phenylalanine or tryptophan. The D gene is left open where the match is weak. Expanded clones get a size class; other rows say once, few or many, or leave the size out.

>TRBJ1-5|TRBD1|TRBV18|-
CASSPRQGSQPQHF
TGTGCCAGCTCACCAAGACAGGGGAGTCAGCCCCAGCATTTT
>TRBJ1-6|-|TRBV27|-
CASSWGEAYNSPLHF
TGTGCCAGCAGTTGGGGGGAAGCCTATAATTCACCCCTCCACTTT
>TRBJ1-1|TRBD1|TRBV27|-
CASSLSRQGAMNTEAFF
TGTGCCAGCAGTTTATCGAGGCAGGGGGCTATGAACACTGAAGCTTTCTTT
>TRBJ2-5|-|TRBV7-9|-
CASSLRAGGQETQYF
TGTGCCAGCAGCTTAAGGGCAGGCGGGCAAGAGACCCAGTACTTC
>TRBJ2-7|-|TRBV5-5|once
CASSFSLQSYEQYF
TGTGCCAGCAGCTTCTCTTTACAGTCCTACGAGCAGTACTTC
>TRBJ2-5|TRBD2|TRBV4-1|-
CASSQDFYGGGQETQYF
TGCGCCAGCAGCCAAGATTTTTACGGGGGAGGGCAAGAGACCCAGTACTTC
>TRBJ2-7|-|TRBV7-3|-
CASSIGGAYEQYF
TGTGCCAGCAGCATCGGGGGAGCCTACGAGCAGTACTTC
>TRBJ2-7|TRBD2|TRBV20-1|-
CSASSGAQYF
TGCAGTGCCTCGAGCGGGGCGCAGTACTTC
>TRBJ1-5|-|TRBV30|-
CACSGLLPSPQHF
TGTGCCTGTTCGGGACTGCTACCGTCGCCCCAGCATTTT
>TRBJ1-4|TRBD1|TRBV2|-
CATTGVAEKLFF
TGTGCCACTACAGGGGTGGCTGAAAAACTGTTTTTT
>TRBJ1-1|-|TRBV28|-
CASSYSLRNTEAFF
TGTGCCAGCAGTTACAGTTTGAGGAACACTGAAGCTTTCTTT
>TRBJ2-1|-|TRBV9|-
CASSGGGAGSYNEQFF
TGTGCCAGCAGCGGCGGGGGCGCGGGCTCCTACAATGAGCAGTTCTTC
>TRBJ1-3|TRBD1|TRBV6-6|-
CASSPGQASSGNTIYF
TGTGCCAGCAGCCCAGGACAGGCAAGCTCTGGAAACACCATATATTTT
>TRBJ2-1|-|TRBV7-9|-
CSSSFPFGHVAAYNEQFF
TGTTCCAGCAGCTTCCCCTTCGGCCACGTAGCGGCCTACAATGAGCAGTTCTTC
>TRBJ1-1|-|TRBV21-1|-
CASSKVGRGPRGDTEAFF
TGTGCCAGCAGCAAAGTCGGCAGGGGGCCCCGGGGGGACACTGAAGCTTTCTTT
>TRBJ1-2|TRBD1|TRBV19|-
CASSRTGGFGYTF
TGTGCCAGTAGTAGGACAGGGGGCTTTGGCTACACCTTC
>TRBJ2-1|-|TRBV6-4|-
CASSLDGGPLTEQFF
TGTGCCAGCAGTCTCGACGGCGGGCCTCTGACGGAGCAGTTCTTC
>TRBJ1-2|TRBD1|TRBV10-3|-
CAISETGGASYTF
TGTGCCATCAGTGAGACAGGGGGAGCGAGCTACACCTTC
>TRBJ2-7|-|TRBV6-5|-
CASSYTPQGNHEQYF
TGTGCCAGCAGTTACACTCCACAGGGTAACCACGAGCAGTACTTC
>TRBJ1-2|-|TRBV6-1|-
CASQAYSNYGYTF
TGTGCCAGTCAGGCGTATTCCAACTATGGCTACACCTTC
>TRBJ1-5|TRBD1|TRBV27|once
CASSLKQGAIRPQHF
TGTGCCAGCAGTTTAAAACAGGGGGCCATTCGGCCCCAGCATTTT
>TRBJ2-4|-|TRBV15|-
CAASNLFQRGNNKNIQYF
TGTGCCGCTTCCAACCTATTCCAAAGGGGGAACAACAAAAACATTCAGTACTTC
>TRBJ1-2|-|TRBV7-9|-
CASSPTGQSAYGYTF
TGTGCCAGCAGCCCCACCGGACAGTCTGCCTATGGCTACACCTTC
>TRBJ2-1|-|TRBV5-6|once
CASSSGRGNEQFF
TGTGCCAGCAGCTCGGGTCGAGGGAATGAGCAGTTCTTC
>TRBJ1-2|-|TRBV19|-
CASSAEADSSTLNYGYTF
TGTGCCAGTAGTGCTGAGGCGGACAGTTCTACCCTTAACTATGGCTACACCTTC
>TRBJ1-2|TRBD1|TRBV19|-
CASSTGTGTTTIYF
TGTGCCAGTAGTACCGGGACAGGGACGACGACGATTTACTTC
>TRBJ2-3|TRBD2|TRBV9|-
CASSVAPAGGQGTDTQYF
TGTGCCAGCAGCGTAGCCCCAGCGGGGGGACAAGGCACAGATACGCAGTATTTT
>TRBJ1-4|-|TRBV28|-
CASSLVGGLKEKLFF
TGTGCCAGCAGTTTAGTCGGGGGGCTGAAGGAAAAACTGTTTTTT
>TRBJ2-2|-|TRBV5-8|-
CASSFHGTSNTGELFF
TGTGCCAGCAGCTTTCACGGGACATCTAACACCGGGGAGCTGTTTTTT
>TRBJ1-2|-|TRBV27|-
CASSLKNQNYGYTF
TGTGCCAGCAGTTTGAAGAATCAGAACTATGGCTACACCTTC
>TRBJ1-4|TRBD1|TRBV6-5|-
CASRRPGTGGEKLFF
TGTGCCAGCAGAAGACCTGGGACAGGAGGAGAAAAACTGTTTTTT
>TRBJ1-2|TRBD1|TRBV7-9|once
CSSSPGQGTSYGYTF
TGTTCCAGCAGCCCCGGACAGGGGACCTCCTATGGCTACACCTTC